A selection of T cell receptor beta chains follows, all from one sample in a study of naive and memory T cell subsets. TCRdb reanalysed the 5' RACE reads using MiXCR and keeps one entry per CDR3 protein. In the table there are roughly 30,000 distinct CDR3 sequences, 15% to 20% of which are singletons. These receptor sequences come from a female donor in good health. Both conserved end residues are part of each CDR3. A D gene is named only where the DNA matches it firmly. Part of the rows lack a size; the others show once, few, many or a class for expanded clones.

d_call | cdr3_length | j_call | clone_size | v_call | cdr3_aa | cdr3_nt
- | 13 | TRBJ2-5 | many | TRBV20-1 | CSADRDTQETQYF | TGCAGTGCTGACCGGGACACCCAAGAGACCCAGTACTTC
- | 13 | TRBJ1-1 | many | TRBV6-4 | CASSELGGSEAFF | TGTGCCAGCAGTGAGTTGGGCGGCTCGGAAGCTTTCTTT
- | 13 | TRBJ2-1 | - | TRBV29-1 | CSAGWGSYNEQFF | TGCAGCGCCGGCTGGGGGTCCTACAATGAGCAGTTCTTC
- | 15 | TRBJ1-5 | - | TRBV7-8 | CASSQSGGVDQPQHF | TGTGCCAGCAGCCAAAGCGGGGGGGTTGATCAGCCCCAGCATTTT
- | 12 | TRBJ1-1 | medium-sized | TRBV20-1 | CSASRSNTEAFF | TGCAGTGCTAGTAGGTCGAACACTGAAGCTTTCTTT
- | 15 | TRBJ1-1 | few | TRBV6-2/TRBV6-3 | CASSYSTWMNTEAFF | TGTGCCAGCAGTTACTCGACATGGATGAACACTGAAGCTTTCTTT
- | 16 | TRBJ2-2 | - | TRBV21-1 | CASSAIGGVDTGELFF | TGTGCCAGCAGCGCGATCGGGGGAGTCGACACCGGGGAGCTGTTTTTT
- | 14 | TRBJ2-2 | few | TRBV29-1 | CSGRAGSITGELFF | TGCAGCGGGAGGGCAGGGAGTATTACCGGGGAGCTGTTTTTT
- | 13 | TRBJ1-1 | few | TRBV7-3 | CASSLTNDYRASF | TGTGCCAGCAGCTTAACGAACGATTACAGGGCCTCCTTT
- | 14 | TRBJ1-1 | - | TRBV7-2 | CASSPPGSYTEAFF | TGTGCCAGCAGCCCCCCCGGGTCTTACACTGAAGCTTTCTTT
- | 12 | TRBJ2-7 | many | TRBV25-1 | CASSVSPGNQYF | TGTGCCAGCAGTGTCTCCCCAGGGAACCAGTACTTC